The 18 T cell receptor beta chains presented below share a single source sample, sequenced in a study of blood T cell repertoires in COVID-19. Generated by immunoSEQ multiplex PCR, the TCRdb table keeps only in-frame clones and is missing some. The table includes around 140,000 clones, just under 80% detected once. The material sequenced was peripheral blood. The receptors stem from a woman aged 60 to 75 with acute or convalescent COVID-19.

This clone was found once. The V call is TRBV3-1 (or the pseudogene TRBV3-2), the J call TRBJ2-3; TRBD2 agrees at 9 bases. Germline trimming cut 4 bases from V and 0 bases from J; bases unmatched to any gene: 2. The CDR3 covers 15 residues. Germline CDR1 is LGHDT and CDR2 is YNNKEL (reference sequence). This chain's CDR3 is CASSRGTSSTDTQYF. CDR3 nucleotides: TGTGCCAGCAGCCGGGGGACTAGCAGCACAGATACGCAGTATTTT.

The CDR3 bases are TGTGCCAGCTCCCTTGGACAGTTGAGCTCTGGAAACACCATATATTTT. This translates into CASSLGQLSSGNTIYF. The chain links TRBV18 to TRBJ1-3, with a possible D match to TRBD1 (6 bases). Deletions cut 6 bases from V and 0 bases from J, with 15 bases between. Germline V gene lookup returns CDR1 KGHSH and CDR2 LQKENI. The CDR3 length is 16 residues.

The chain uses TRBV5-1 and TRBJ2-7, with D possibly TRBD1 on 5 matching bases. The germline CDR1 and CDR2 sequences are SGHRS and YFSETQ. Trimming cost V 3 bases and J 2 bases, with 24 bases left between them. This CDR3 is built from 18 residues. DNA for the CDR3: TGCGCCAGCAGCTGGCGGACAATAGCCATAGATCGACCCTACGAGCAGTACTTC. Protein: CASSWRTIAIDRPYEQYF.

The CDR3 coding sequence is TGTGCCAGCAGTTTAAAAGGGGTCTTTAATCAGCCCCAGCATTTT. Its translation is CASSLKGVFNQPQHF. This rearrangement joins TRBV27 to TRBJ1-5; the D gene is possibly TRBD1 (5 bases). Trimming removed 2 bases from V and 4 bases from J, with 12 bases in between. CDR1 is MNHEY, CDR2 SMNVEV, per germline (reference sequence). The CDR3 consists of 15 residues.

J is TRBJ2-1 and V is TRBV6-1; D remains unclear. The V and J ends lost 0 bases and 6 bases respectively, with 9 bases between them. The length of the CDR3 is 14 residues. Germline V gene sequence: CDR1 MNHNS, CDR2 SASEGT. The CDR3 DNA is TGTGCCAGCAGTGAAGCCTACTACGGCAATGAGCAGTTCTTC. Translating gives CASSEAYYGNEQFF.

CDR3 protein: CASRFNPNTEAFF. CDR3 nucleotides: TGTGCCAGCAGATTCAATCCGAACACTGAAGCTTTCTTT. The gene calls are TRBV6-5 and TRBJ1-1, with D unclear. The CDR3 has 13 amino acids. CDR1 is MNHEY and CDR2 is SVGAGI in the germline V gene. Trimming cost V 6 bases and J 1 base, with 9 bases left between them.

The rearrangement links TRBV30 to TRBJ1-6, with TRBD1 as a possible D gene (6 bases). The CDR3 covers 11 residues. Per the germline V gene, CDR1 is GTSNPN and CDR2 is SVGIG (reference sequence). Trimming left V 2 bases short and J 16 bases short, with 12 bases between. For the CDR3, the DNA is TGTGCCTGGAGTCCACAAACAGGGCTCCACTTT. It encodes CAWSPQTGLHF.

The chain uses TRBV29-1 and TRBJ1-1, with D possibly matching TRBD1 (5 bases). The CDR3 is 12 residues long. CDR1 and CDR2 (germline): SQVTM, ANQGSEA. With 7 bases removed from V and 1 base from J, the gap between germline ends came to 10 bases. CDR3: CSARQRNTEAFF. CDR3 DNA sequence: TGCAGCGCCAGACAGCGGAACACTGAAGCTTTCTTT. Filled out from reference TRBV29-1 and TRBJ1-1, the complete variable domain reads SAVISQKPSRDICQRGTSLTIQCQVDSQVTMMFWYRQQPGQSLTLIATANQGSEATYESGFVIDKFPISRPNLTFSTLTVSNMSPEDSSIYLCSARQRNTEAFFGQGTRLTVV.

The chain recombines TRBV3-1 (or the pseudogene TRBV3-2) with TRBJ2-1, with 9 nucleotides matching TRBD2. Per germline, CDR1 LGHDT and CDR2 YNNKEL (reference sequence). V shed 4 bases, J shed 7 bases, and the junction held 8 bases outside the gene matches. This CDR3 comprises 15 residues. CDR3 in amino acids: CASSLWGGRGNEQFF. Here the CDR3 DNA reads TGTGCCAGCAGCCTTTGGGGCGGGAGGGGGAATGAGCAGTTCTTC.

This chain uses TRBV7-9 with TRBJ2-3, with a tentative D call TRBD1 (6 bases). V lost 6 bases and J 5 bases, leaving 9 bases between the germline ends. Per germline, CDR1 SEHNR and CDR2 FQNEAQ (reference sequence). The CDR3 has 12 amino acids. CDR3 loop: CASRQGGDTQYF. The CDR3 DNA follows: TGTGCCAGCAGACAAGGGGGAGATACGCAGTATTTT.

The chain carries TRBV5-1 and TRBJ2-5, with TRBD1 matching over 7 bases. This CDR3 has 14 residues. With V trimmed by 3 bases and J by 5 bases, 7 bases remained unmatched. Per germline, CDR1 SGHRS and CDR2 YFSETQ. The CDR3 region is CASSSQGSVETQYF. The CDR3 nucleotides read TGCGCCAGCAGCTCACAGGGGAGCGTGGAGACCCAGTACTTC.

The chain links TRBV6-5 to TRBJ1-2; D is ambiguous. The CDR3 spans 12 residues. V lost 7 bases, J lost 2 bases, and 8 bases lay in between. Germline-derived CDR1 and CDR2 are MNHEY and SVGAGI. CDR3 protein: CASTPINYGYTF. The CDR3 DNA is TGTGCCAGCACACCTATCAACTATGGCTACACCTTC.

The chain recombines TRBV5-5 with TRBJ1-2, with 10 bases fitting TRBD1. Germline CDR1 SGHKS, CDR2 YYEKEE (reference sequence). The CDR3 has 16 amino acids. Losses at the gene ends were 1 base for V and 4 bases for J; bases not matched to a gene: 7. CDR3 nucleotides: TGTGCCAGCAGCTTGTTTAAGGACAGGGGGTTCTATGGCTACACCTTC. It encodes CASSLFKDRGFYGYTF. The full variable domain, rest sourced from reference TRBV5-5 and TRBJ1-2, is DAGVTQSPTHLIKTRGQQVTLRCSPISGHKSVSWYQQVLGQGPQFIFQYYEKEERGRGNFPDRFSARQFPNYSSELNVNALLLGDSALYLCASSLFKDRGFYGYTFGSGTRLTVV.

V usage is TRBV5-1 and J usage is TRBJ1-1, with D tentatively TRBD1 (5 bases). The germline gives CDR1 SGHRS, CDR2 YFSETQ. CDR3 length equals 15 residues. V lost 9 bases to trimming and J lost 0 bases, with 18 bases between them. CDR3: CATISGGGVNTEAFF. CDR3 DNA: TGCGCCACCATATCGGGCGGAGGGGTGAACACTGAAGCTTTCTTT.

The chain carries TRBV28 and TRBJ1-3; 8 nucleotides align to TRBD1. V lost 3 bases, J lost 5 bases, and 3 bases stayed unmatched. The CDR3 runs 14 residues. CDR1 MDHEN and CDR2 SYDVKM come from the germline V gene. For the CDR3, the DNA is TGTGCCAGCAGTTTTGCCAGGGGGCGAAACACCATATATTTT. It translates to CASSFARGRNTIYF.

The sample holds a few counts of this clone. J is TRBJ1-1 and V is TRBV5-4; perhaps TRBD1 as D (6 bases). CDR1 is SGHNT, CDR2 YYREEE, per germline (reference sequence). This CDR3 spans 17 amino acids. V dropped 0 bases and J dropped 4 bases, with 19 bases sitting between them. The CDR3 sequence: CASSLGLSTGSSTEAFF. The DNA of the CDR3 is TGTGCCAGCAGCTTGGGTCTGTCCACAGGGTCGTCCACTGAAGCTTTCTTT.

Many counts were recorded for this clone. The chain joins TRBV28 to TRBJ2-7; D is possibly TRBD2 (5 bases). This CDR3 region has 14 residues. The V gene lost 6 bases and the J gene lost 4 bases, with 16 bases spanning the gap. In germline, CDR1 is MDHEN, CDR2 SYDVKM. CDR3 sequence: CASRPREFTYEQYF. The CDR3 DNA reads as TGTGCCAGCAGACCTCGGGAATTCACTTACGAGCAGTACTTC.

The CDR3 region has the DNA TGTGCCAGCAGTGAAGGATGGTTAGCGGGAGTACCCTTCCAAGAGACCCAGTACTTC. This codes for CASSEGWLAGVPFQETQYF. This sequence joins TRBV2 and TRBJ2-5; 9 bases agree with TRBD2. CDR3 length equals 19 residues. The germline V gene encodes CDR1 SNHLY and CDR2 FYNNEI. With V trimmed by 1 base and J by 1 base, 13 bases remained unmatched.